The rows below give T cell receptor beta chains drawn from one sample of a study of PD-1 blockade in classical Hodgkin lymphoma. Assay used: immunoSEQ multiplex PCR; TCRdb lists only in-frame clones, some missing. The sample records approximately 100,000 clones, roughly 89% being singletons. The sample here was peripheral blood mononuclear cells (PBMCs), taken at baseline. These TCRs come from a human donor with classical Hodgkin lymphoma. CDR3s include the opening cysteine and the closing phenylalanine or tryptophan. The D gene is left open where the match is weak. Expanded clones are given a class, and other clones once, few, many or no size at all.

CDR3 length,J gene,clone size,D gene,V gene,CDR3 DNA,CDR3 protein
13,TRBJ2-7,.,.,TRBV6-6,TGTGCCAGCAGCTACACTAGCTCCTACGAGCAGTACTTC,CASSYTSSYEQYF
15,TRBJ2-3,.,TRBD1,TRBV29-1,TGCAGCGTACGGCAGGGGGCGCATCTCACAGATACGCAGTATTTT,CSVRQGAHLTDTQYF
12,TRBJ1-1,.,TRBD1,TRBV19,TGTGCCAGTAGTCCAGGGGGCACTGAAGCTTTCTTT,CASSPGGTEAFF
14,TRBJ2-3,.,.,TRBV25-1,TGTGCCAGCAGTAACCTAGACCCCACAGATACGCAGTATTTT,CASSNLDPTDTQYF
15,TRBJ1-3,.,.,TRBV29-1,TGCAGCGTTGCGAATGGGGGCATCTCTGGAAACACCATATATTTT,CSVANGGISGNTIYF
17,TRBJ2-1,.,TRBD2,TRBV4-1,TGCGCCAGCAGCCCCAAGACTAGCGGGAGTTTCTACAATGAGCAGTTCTTC,CASSPKTSGSFYNEQFF
15,TRBJ1-3,.,.,TRBV19,TGTGCCAGTAAACGCGGAAGCGTCTCTGGAAACACCATATATTTT,CASKRGSVSGNTIYF
14,TRBJ1-4,.,.,TRBV5-1,TGCGCCAGCAGCTTGGGGCAGGTCAGGGAAAAACTGTTTTTT,CASSLGQVREKLFF
20,TRBJ1-5,.,.,TRBV11-3,TGTGCCAGCAGCTCAGGTCCCGGCAGGGGAGTTTGTCTGGTCGATCAGCCCCAGCATTTT,CASSSGPGRGVCLVDQPQHF
11,TRBJ1-1,.,.,TRBV2,TGTGCCAGCAGTCCGACCCACCTGGCTTTCTTT,CASSPTHLAFF
13,TRBJ1-2,.,.,TRBV6-5,TGTGCCAGCAGTCGGAGAGGGAACTATGGCTACACCTTC,CASSRRGNYGYTF
14,TRBJ1-5,once,.,TRBV27,TGTGCCAGCAGTTTGCCAGGCGTCAATCAGCCCCAGCATTTT,CASSLPGVNQPQHF
11,TRBJ1-5,.,.,TRBV7-2,TGTGCCAGCAGCTCATTGGGGGGCCTACATTTT,CASSSLGGLHF
15,TRBJ2-7,.,TRBD2,TRBV19,TGTGCCAGTAAGCCCGGACTAGCGGGCTCCTACGAGCAGTACTTC,CASKPGLAGSYEQYF
16,TRBJ1-1,.,.,TRBV5-6,TGTGCCAGCAGCTTGGCCGTCGTTGTCTGGGGCACTGAAGCTTTCTTT,CASSLAVVVWGTEAFF
12,TRBJ1-1,few,.,TRBV6-6,TGTGCCAGCATAGGTCTATCCACTGAAGCTTTCTTT,CASIGLSTEAFF
15,TRBJ2-7,.,TRBD2,TRBV7-9,TGTGCCAGCACGGAGGGGCTAGCGGGAGTGGGCGAGCAGTACTTC,CASTEGLAGVGEQYF
15,TRBJ1-2,.,TRBD1,TRBV27,TGTGCCAGCAGTCCGGGACAGATAGCTAACTATGGCTACACCTTC,CASSPGQIANYGYTF
11,TRBJ1-2,few,.,TRBV28,TGTGCCAGCAGTTGGGCAGATGGCTACACCTTC,CASSWADGYTF
12,TRBJ1-1,.,.,TRBV6-1,TGTGCCAGCAGTGGGTTTAACACTGAAGCTTTCTTT,CASSGFNTEAFF
15,TRBJ1-3,.,TRBD1,TRBV5-4,TGTGCCAGCAGCTTAGACAGGGGCTCTGGAAACACCATATATTTT,CASSLDRGSGNTIYF
13,TRBJ1-5,.,TRBD1,TRBV5-6,TGTGCCAGCAGCTTCCTTCAGGGGGAGCCCCAGCATTTT,CASSFLQGEPQHF
16,TRBJ2-7,.,TRBD2,TRBV4-1,TGCGCCAGCAGCCAAGATCCTAGCGGGAGCTCCTACGAGCAGTACTTC,CASSQDPSGSSYEQYF
17,TRBJ2-1,.,TRBD1,TRBV7-8,TGTGCCAGCAGCCGAAACCAGGGGGCGAGCTTCCGAAATGAGCAGTTCTTC,CASSRNQGASFRNEQFF
14,TRBJ2-7,.,.,TRBV15,TGTGCCACCAGCAGAGGTGGGACCACCTACGAGCAGTACTTC,CATSRGGTTYEQYF
18,TRBJ2-7,.,TRBD2,TRBV5-4,TGTGCCAGCAGCTCGACCGAGGGTCGGGGCGGGAGACGCAACGAGCAGTACTTC,CASSSTEGRGGRRNEQYF
14,TRBJ2-1,.,TRBD2,TRBV10-3,TGTGCCATCAGTCCCGGGACTAGCACTCTTGAGCAGTTCTTC,CAISPGTSTLEQFF
13,TRBJ2-7,once,.,TRBV5-6,TGTGCCAGCAGCCCGGCCCGCTTCTACGAGCAGTACTTC,CASSPARFYEQYF
15,TRBJ2-2,.,TRBD2,TRBV5-5,TGTGCCAGCAGCTTTATAGCGGGAGAGGGCGGGGAGCTGTTTTTT,CASSFIAGEGGELFF
13,TRBJ2-7,.,.,TRBV29-1,TGCAGCGTTGAATGGCAGGAGTCCTACGAGCAGTACTTC,CSVEWQESYEQYF
13,TRBJ1-1,.,.,TRBV19,TGTGCCAGTAGTTCCTACATGAACACTGAAGCTTTCTTT,CASSSYMNTEAFF
14,TRBJ1-2,once,.,TRBV5-1,TGCGCCAGCAGCTTTCAGGAAGCGGTCTATGGCTACACCTTC,CASSFQEAVYGYTF
15,TRBJ2-3,.,.,TRBV5-4,TGTGCCAGCAGCTTGGGTACGGTTAGCACAGATACGCAGTATTTT,CASSLGTVSTDTQYF
15,TRBJ1-2,once,.,TRBV12-5,TGTGCTAGTGGTTTGGGGGCGACAGTGGCCGGGGACTACACCTTC,CASGLGATVAGDYTF
16,TRBJ2-3,.,TRBD1,TRBV11-2,TGTGCCAGCAGCTCGGGACAGGGGGCAACCACAGATACGCAGTATTTT,CASSSGQGATTDTQYF
14,TRBJ2-7,few,.,TRBV7-3,TGTGCCAGCAGCTCCGATCTCGGAGCCTACGAGCAGTACTTC,CASSSDLGAYEQYF
15,TRBJ2-3,.,.,TRBV30,TGTGCCTGGAGTGTACTTGGGTTGGGCACAGATACGCAGTATTTT,CAWSVLGLGTDTQYF
17,TRBJ2-7,.,TRBD2,TRBV28,TGTGCCAGCAAGGGGAGCGGGAGGGCCTATTACTCCTACGAGCAGTACTTC,CASKGSGRAYYSYEQYF
15,TRBJ2-7,.,.,TRBV10-2,TGCGCCAGCCGGGGGTCTAGCACCTTCTCCTACGAGCAGTACTTC,CASRGSSTFSYEQYF
16,TRBJ2-3,.,TRBD2,TRBV19,TGTGCCAGTAGTTGGACTAGCGGGACCCCCACAGATACGCAGTATTTT,CASSWTSGTPTDTQYF
17,TRBJ2-2,.,.,TRBV18,TGTGCCAGCTCACTTCGGCGGGATGGGTTGGTGACCGGGGAGCTGTTTTTT,CASSLRRDGLVTGELFF
14,TRBJ2-2,.,.,TRBV15,TGTGCCACCGGCCGGGGCTTGAACACCGGGGAGCTGTTTTTT,CATGRGLNTGELFF
16,TRBJ2-7,.,TRBD2,TRBV9,TGTGCCAGCAGCGTAAACCTAGCGGGAGGCCCCAACGAGCAGTACTTC,CASSVNLAGGPNEQYF
13,TRBJ2-7,.,.,TRBV10-1,TGCGCCAGCAGTGAGGGACAGATCTACGAGCAGTACTTC,CASSEGQIYEQYF
12,TRBJ2-1,.,.,TRBV28,TGTGCCAGCAGCCCTAATGTCCAGGAGCAGTTCTTC,CASSPNVQEQFF
14,TRBJ2-3,.,.,TRBV6-1,TGTGCCAGCAGTGATTCGACTTCGGGAGATACGCAGTATTTT,CASSDSTSGDTQYF
15,TRBJ2-7,.,.,TRBV9,TGTGCCAGCAGCGTGGGGCCACTAAGGACCTACGAGCAGTACTTC,CASSVGPLRTYEQYF
14,TRBJ2-7,.,.,TRBV12-5,TGTGCTAGTGCCGCCATCCCCGGGTCCTACGAGCAGTACTTC,CASAAIPGSYEQYF
16,TRBJ1-2,.,.,TRBV27,TGTGCCAGCAGACCCGCCGAGATTCGGGGGCGCTATGGCTACACCTTC,CASRPAEIRGRYGYTF
13,TRBJ2-3,.,.,TRBV29-1,TGCAGCGTTGATAGGGCAGGGTCAGATACGCAGTATTTT,CSVDRAGSDTQYF
15,TRBJ2-5,.,TRBD1,TRBV11-2,TGTGCCAGCAGCTTACAGAACAGGGGGCAAGAGACCCAGTACTTC,CASSLQNRGQETQYF